The 3 T cell receptor beta chains below come from one sample, sequenced in a study of technical replicates of blood from a handful of donors. Libraries were prepared by immunoSEQ multiplex PCR; TCRdb keeps only in-frame clonotypes and omits some of them. Found here are 65,000 to 80,000 clones, around 90% of them singletons; the top ten hold under 0.5%. The sequenced material came from T cells isolated from PBMCs. The receptors come from a human donor in good health.

Comment on this clone: The junction departs from germline at one end; a sequencing error may be responsible. The chain links TRBV7-7 to TRBJ2-6; 7 positions agree with TRBD1. This CDR3 has 16 amino acids. Looked up from germline, CDR1 is SSHAT and CDR2 is FNYEAQ (reference sequence). The DNA of the CDR3 is TGTGCTAGCAGCCCAAGGACAGGCTCTGGGGCCAACGTCCTGACTTTC. Translation gives CASSPRTGSGANVLTF.

The chain links TRBV29-1 to TRBJ2-1; 7 bases fit TRBD2. Losses at the gene ends were 4 bases for V and 6 bases for J; bases not matched to a gene: 6. The germline CDR1 and CDR2 sequences are SQVTM and ANQGSEA. There are 13 residues in the CDR3. The CDR3: CSVAGGRRNEQFF. The CDR3 DNA sequence: TGCAGCGTTGCAGGCGGGAGACGCAATGAGCAGTTCTTC.

The chain couples TRBV25-1 to TRBJ2-3; 12 bases match TRBD2. The CDR3 has 16 amino acids. The germline V gene has CDR1 MGHDK and CDR2 SYGVNS. The J segment lost 2 bases and the V segment lost 6 bases, leaving 6 bases of the junction unmatched. In DNA form, the CDR3 reads TGTGCCAGCAGCGACCGACTAGCGGGAGTCACAGATACGCAGTATTTT. Protein sequence: CASSDRLAGVTDTQYF.